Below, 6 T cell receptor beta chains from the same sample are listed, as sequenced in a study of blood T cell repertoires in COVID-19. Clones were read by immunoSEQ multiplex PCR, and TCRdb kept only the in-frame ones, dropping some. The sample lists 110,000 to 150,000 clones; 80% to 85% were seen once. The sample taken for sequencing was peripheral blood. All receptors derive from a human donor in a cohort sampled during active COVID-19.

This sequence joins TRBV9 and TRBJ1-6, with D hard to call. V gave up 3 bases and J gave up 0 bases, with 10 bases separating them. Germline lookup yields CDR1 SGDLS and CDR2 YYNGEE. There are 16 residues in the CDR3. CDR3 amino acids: CASSGAGSSYNSPLHF. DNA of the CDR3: TGTGCCAGCAGCGGAGCCGGGAGCTCCTATAATTCACCCCTCCACTTT.

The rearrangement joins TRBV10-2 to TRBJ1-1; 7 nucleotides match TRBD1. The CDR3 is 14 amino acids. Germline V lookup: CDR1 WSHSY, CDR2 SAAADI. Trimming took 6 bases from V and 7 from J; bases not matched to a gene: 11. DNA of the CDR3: TGCGCCAGCAGATCGGACAGGAGACACCATGAAGCTTTCTTT. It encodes CASRSDRRHHEAFF.

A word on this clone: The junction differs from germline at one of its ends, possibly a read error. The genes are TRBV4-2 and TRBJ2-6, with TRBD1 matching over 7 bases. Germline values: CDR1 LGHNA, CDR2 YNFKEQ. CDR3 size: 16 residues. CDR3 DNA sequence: TGTGCCAGCAGCGAAGACCAGGGGGCTGGGGCCAACGTCCTGACTTTC. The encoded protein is CASSEDQGAGANVLTF.

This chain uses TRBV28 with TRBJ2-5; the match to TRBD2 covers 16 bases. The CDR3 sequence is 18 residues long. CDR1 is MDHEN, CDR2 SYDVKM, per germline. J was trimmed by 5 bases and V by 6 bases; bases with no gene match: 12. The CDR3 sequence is CASSLLTGTSGGGETQYF. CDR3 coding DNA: TGTGCCAGCAGCCTACTTACCGGGACTAGCGGGGGGGGTGAGACCCAGTACTTC.

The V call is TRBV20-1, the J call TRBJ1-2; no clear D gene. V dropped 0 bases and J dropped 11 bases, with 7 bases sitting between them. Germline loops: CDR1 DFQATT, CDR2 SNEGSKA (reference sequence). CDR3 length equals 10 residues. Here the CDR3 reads CSARDTIYTF. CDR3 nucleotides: TGCAGTGCTAGAGATACAATTTACACCTTC.

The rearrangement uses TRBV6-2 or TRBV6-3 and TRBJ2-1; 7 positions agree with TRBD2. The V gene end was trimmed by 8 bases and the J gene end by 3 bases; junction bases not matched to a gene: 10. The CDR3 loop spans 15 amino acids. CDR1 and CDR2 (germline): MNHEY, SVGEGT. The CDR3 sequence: CASGLSAGDYNEQFF. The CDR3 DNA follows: TGTGCCAGCGGCCTCTCGGCGGGAGACTACAATGAGCAGTTCTTC.